This entry describes one TCR beta chain. Its recognized antigen is unknown. A roughly 2.5 ml peripheral blood sample was drawn into PAXgene tubes per donor and stored at -80°C. Without T cell sorting, total RNA was isolated from whole blood using the PAXgene blood miRNA kit on an automated QIAcube. Peripheral blood from monozygotic twin pairs concordant or discordant for inflammatory bowel disease was subjected to deep TCRalpha and TCRbeta repertoire profiling with unique molecular barcoding. Smoking habits were recorded for all twin pairs, and individuals were classified as current, former or never smokers. Libraries were built with 5' RACE. The input for every TCR library was 3,500 to 4,000 ng of total RNA. cDNA was synthesized with SMARTScribe reverse transcriptase in eight separate reactions per sample. During cDNA synthesis, unique molecular identifiers containing a 6-nucleotide sample barcode were introduced by template switching. Two nested PCRs of around 15 and 10 cycles amplified the TCRalpha and TCRbeta cDNA, and bead purification followed each PCR. Before amplification, cDNA was treated with uracil DNA-glycosylase and purified using the QIAquick PCR purification kit. The second PCR added Illumina TruSeq-compatible adapters along with sample-specific barcodes. Library quality and concentration were checked on TapeStation and Qubit, and libraries were pooled at about 5 ng each. Pooled libraries were sequenced on an Illumina HiSeq2500 single-index Rapid Run with 2 x 100 bp reads and custom sequencing primers. The original methods were these. UMI-based consensus assembly with MiGEC version 1.2.6 was used to correct PCR and sequencing errors. MiXCR version 2.1.1 handled V(D)J alignment, clonotype assembly and CDR3 extraction. Gene usage, clonotype sharing and MAIT/NKT TCR abundance were normalised by analysing the top 1000, 10 000 and 20 000 clonotypes per sample. After downsampling to 27 000 UMIs, diversity was calculated as the inverse Simpson index using the vegan R package. Paired Mann-Whitney U tests were applied to discordant twin pairs, and Benjamini-Hochberg correction was used for multiple testing. TCRdb reprocessed the reads, so every CDR3 protein sequence counts as one entry and DNA is not shown. TCRdb's processing, not the authors', yielded these V and J calls. The sample's records list a few hundred thousand distinct CDR3 sequences. The ten largest clonotypes hold 1.5% to 2% of the sample.

This specimen belongs to a study of monozygotic twins with inflammatory bowel disease (dated by TCRdb to between 2018 and 2020). Concerning the study at large: A total of about 28 monozygotic twin pairs were included in the full study, comprising nine German pairs (four IBD-concordant, five IBD-discordant) and 19 IBD-discordant Danish pairs. Each individual had, on average, about 151 000 unique TCRalpha sequences and 181 000 unique TCRbeta sequences available for analysis. The search for disease-associated traits relied mainly on comparing, within discordant pairs, IBD patients with their genetically identical healthy co-twins. Here is what the overall study found, with its caveats: The results gave no support for a single strong signal or clonotype linked to IBD. Compared with healthy twins, IBD patients had fewer clonotypes in common with other individuals, a difference most pronounced in patients showing signs of disease activity. TCRbeta repertoire diversity, by inverse Simpson index, was decreased in IBD patients compared with their healthy co-twins. Repertoire similarity did not differ between concordant and discordant twins, possibly due to limited statistical power. Different T cell subtypes could not be distinguished in the analysis. Differing immunosuppressive treatments among patients may have added background noise and inter-individual variability to the repertoires.

Specimen: blood. The sequence came from a human donor with ulcerative colitis or Crohn's disease, or a healthy co-twin of an affected twin (not recorded which).

CDR3 loop: CASSLSALSRNTIYF. Recombination connected TRBV12-3 or TRBV12-4 to TRBJ1-3. The CDR3 spans 15 residues, from the cysteine through the phenylalanine. No DNA has been recorded.